The subject of this entry is one T cell receptor (beta chain). The data belong to a study of blood T cell repertoires in COVID-19. Across the whole study: Donors in the United States, Italy and Spain gave samples during acute or convalescent COVID-19.

In the study's own analysis: Quantification of nucleated cells was approximated via reference gene primer amplification. Only in-frame clones appear in the TCRdb table, and some are missing; sequencing was by immunoSEQ multiplex PCR. Clonal size and the V and J genes are those of that table, whereas D and trimming came from the DNA. Altogether 150,000 to 200,000 clones are present, approximately 90% being singletons, with the ten largest covering under 13%. Seattle-derived patients entered the study during active infection and were followed longitudinally. Germline lookup yields CDR1 SGHTA and CDR2 FQGNSA. Trimming removed 4 bases at V and 5 bases at J, with 12 bases between. The CDR3 is 14 amino acids.

The chain uses TRBV7-2 and TRBJ1-5; D possibly corresponds to TRBD1 (6 bases). This receptor was obtained from a woman aged 65 to 85 with COVID-19, enrolled during active disease. The source material was peripheral blood. The CDR3 spells CASSSTGIDQPQHF. In DNA, the CDR3 is TGTGCCAGCAGCTCGACAGGTATAGATCAGCCCCAGCATTTT.